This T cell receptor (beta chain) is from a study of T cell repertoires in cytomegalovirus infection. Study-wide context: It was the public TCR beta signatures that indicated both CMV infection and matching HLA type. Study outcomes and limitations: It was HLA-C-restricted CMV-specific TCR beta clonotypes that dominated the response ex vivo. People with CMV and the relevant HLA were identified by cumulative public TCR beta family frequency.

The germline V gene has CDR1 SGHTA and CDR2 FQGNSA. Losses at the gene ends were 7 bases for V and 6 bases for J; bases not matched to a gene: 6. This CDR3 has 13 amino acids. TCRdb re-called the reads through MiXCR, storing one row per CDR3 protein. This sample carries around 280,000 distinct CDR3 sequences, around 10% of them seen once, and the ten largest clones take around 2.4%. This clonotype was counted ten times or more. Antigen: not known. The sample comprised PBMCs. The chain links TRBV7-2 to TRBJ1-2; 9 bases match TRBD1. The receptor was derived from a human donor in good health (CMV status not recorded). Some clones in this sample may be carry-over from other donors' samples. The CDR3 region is CASTPDRGDGYTF. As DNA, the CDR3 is TGTGCCAGCACCCCAGACAGGGGGGATGGCTACACCTTC.